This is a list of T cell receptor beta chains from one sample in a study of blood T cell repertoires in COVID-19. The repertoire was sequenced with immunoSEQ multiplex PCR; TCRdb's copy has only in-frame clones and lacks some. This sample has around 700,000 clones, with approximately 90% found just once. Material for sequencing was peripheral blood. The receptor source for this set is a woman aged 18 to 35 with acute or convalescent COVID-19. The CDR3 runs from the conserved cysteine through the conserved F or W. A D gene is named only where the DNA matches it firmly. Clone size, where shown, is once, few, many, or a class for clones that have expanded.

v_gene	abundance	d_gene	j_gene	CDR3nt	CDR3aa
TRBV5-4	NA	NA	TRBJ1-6	TGTGCCAGCAGCTTACGGGGTTCGTATAATTCACCCCTCCACTTT	CASSLRGSYNSPLHF
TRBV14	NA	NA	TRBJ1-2	TGTGCCAGCAGCCAGGACAGCAGAAACTATGGCTACACCTTC	CASSQDSRNYGYTF
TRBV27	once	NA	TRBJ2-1	TGTGCCAGCAGTCCCCGCCCGGGACTTCACAATGAGCAGTTCTTC	CASSPRPGLHNEQFF
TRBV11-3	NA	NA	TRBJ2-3	TGTGCCAGCAGCGTCGGGCGGGGTAGAGACACAGATACGCAGTATTTT	CASSVGRGRDTDTQYF
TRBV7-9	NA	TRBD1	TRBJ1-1	TGTGCCAGCAGACGGGAAGACAGGGGGCCGGTGGGCACTGAAGCTTTCTTT	CASRREDRGPVGTEAFF
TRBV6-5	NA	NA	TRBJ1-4	TGTGCCAGCAGTTACCTAAAAGCAACTAATGAAAAACTGTTTTTT	CASSYLKATNEKLFF
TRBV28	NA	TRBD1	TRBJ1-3	TGTGCCAGCAGGACAGGGTCGACAGGGAACACCATATATTTT	CASRTGSTGNTIYF
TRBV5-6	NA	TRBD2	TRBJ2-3	TGTGCCAGCGAGCGGGGGGGCACAGATACGCAGTATTTT	CASERGGTDTQYF
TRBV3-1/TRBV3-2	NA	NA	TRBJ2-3	TGTGCCAGCAGCCCCCTTGGGAGGACAGATACGCAGTATTTT	CASSPLGRTDTQYF
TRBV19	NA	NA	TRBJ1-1	TGTGCCAGTAGGGCGGGGGTGGTGAACACTGAAGCTTTCTTT	CASRAGVVNTEAFF
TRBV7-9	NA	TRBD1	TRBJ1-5	TGTGCCAGCAGCTTAGGGACAGGGATCAATCAGCCCCAGCATTTT	CASSLGTGINQPQHF
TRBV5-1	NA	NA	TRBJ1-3	TGCGCCAGCAGCTTCGAGGATTTCTCTGGAAACACCATATATTTT	CASSFEDFSGNTIYF
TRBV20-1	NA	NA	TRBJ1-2	TGCAGTGCAAGCGGCTACACCTTC	CSASGYTF
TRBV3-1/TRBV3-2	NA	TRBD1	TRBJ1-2	TGTGCCAGCAGCCCGCCGGGACAGGGGCTAAGGGGCTATGGCTACACCTTC	CASSPPGQGLRGYGYTF
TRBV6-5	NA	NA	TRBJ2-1	TGTGCCAGCACTCACGATGGCACTAGCAATGAGCAGTTCTTC	CASTHDGTSNEQFF
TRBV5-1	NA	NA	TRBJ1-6	TGCGCCAGCAGCTCGAAAACAGGCACGAGGGGGATACATTCACCCCTCCACTTT	CASSSKTGTRGIHSPLHF
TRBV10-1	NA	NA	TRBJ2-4	TGCGCCAGCAACAGGGGACTAAACATTCAGTACTTC	CASNRGLNIQYF
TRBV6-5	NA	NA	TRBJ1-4	TGTGCCAGCAGCCACCGATCAGGGAATGAAAAACTGTTTTTT	CASSHRSGNEKLFF
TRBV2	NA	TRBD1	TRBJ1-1	TGTGCCAGCAGGACCACAGGGGATAGGGACACTGAAGCTTTCTTT	CASRTTGDRDTEAFF
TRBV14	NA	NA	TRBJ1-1	TGTGCCAGCAGCCAGTTTTTGCCAGGGGTCGCGGCTGAAGCTTTCTTT	CASSQFLPGVAAEAFF
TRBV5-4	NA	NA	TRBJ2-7	TGTGCCAGCAGCTTGGACTCTCCGGAGCAGTACTTC	CASSLDSPEQYF
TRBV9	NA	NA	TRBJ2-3	TGTGCCAGCAGCGTCAGTGCTGAGGCAGGGTGGACAGATACGCAGTATTTT	CASSVSAEAGWTDTQYF
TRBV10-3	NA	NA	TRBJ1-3	TGTGCCATCACTGACGGGGGGCGTACGGCCATATATTTT	CAITDGGRTAIYF
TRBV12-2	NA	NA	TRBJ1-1	TGTGCAAGTCGCTTAGCCCCCCAGAACACTGAAGCTTTCTTT	CASRLAPQNTEAFF
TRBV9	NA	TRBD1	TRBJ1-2	TGTGCCAGCAGCGTAGCTTGGGGACAGCCAGACTATGGCTACACCTTC	CASSVAWGQPDYGYTF
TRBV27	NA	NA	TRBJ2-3	TGTGCCAGCTGGGGCCCAACAGATACGCAGTATTTT	CASWGPTDTQYF
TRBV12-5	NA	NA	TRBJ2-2	TGTGCTACGCGGGGACTTTCCACCGGGGAGCTGTTTTTT	CATRGLSTGELFF
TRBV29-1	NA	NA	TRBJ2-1	TGCAGCGTTGAATCCCTCCCAGGGTTGGACAATGAGCAGTTCTTC	CSVESLPGLDNEQFF
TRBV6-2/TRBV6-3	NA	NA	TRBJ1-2	TGTGCCAGCAGTTACCCCAGGGCTCTCTATGGCTACACCTTC	CASSYPRALYGYTF